This is a list of T cell receptor beta chains from one sample in a study of siplizumab effects on memory and regulatory T cells. Sequenced by immunoSEQ multiplex PCR; TCRdb stores in-frame clones only, minus some. Of about 100,000 clones listed, 94% are singletons. The sequenced sample consisted of non-Treg CD4+ T cells sorted from blood. The receptors come from a human donor in good health. The CDR3 runs from the conserved cysteine through the conserved F or W. Some rows mark clone size as missing; the rest say once, few, many or name a class of expanded clone.

clone_size: -; v_call: TRBV10-3; j_call: TRBJ1-1; cdr3_aa: CAAGGPGVEAFF
clone_size: -; v_call: TRBV5-1; j_call: TRBJ1-6; cdr3_aa: CASALLGVKNSPLHF
clone_size: -; v_call: TRBV25-1; j_call: TRBJ1-1; cdr3_aa: CASSDTRAFF
clone_size: -; v_call: TRBV19; j_call: TRBJ1-5; cdr3_aa: CASSIGQVRQPQHF
clone_size: -; v_call: TRBV6-5; j_call: TRBJ2-7; cdr3_aa: CASTRGGSTYEQYF
clone_size: -; v_call: TRBV5-1; j_call: TRBJ1-1; cdr3_aa: CASSLGTGIAEAFF
clone_size: -; v_call: TRBV6-1; j_call: TRBJ2-1; cdr3_aa: CASREGQGASNEQFF
clone_size: -; v_call: TRBV29-1; j_call: TRBJ1-4; cdr3_aa: CSVGLTRGGEKLFF
clone_size: -; v_call: TRBV14; j_call: TRBJ2-1; cdr3_aa: CASSQEIVVNEQFF
clone_size: -; v_call: TRBV27; j_call: TRBJ2-3; cdr3_aa: CASQSLTDTQYF
clone_size: -; v_call: TRBV28; j_call: TRBJ1-4; cdr3_aa: CASSPGGHNEKLFF
clone_size: -; v_call: TRBV5-1; j_call: TRBJ2-1; cdr3_aa: CASSLGAFSSYNEQFF
clone_size: -; v_call: TRBV30; j_call: TRBJ2-1; cdr3_aa: CAWSYTNNEQFF
clone_size: -; v_call: TRBV9; j_call: TRBJ2-1; cdr3_aa: CASSVDPTRDNEQFF
clone_size: -; v_call: TRBV28; j_call: TRBJ1-5; cdr3_aa: CASSLLTGSNQPQHF
clone_size: -; v_call: TRBV2; j_call: TRBJ1-5; cdr3_aa: CASSEEAGISNQPQHF
clone_size: -; v_call: TRBV11-2; j_call: TRBJ2-5; cdr3_aa: CASSLRKDYETQYF
clone_size: -; v_call: TRBV28; j_call: TRBJ2-2; cdr3_aa: CASSVTGELFF
clone_size: -; v_call: TRBV5-1; j_call: TRBJ2-1; cdr3_aa: CASSLAKGLAGPDNEQFF
clone_size: -; v_call: TRBV6-5; j_call: TRBJ1-2; cdr3_aa: CASSLQGTGSYGYTF
clone_size: -; v_call: TRBV5-1; j_call: TRBJ2-2; cdr3_aa: CASSLAGLRDRPSFGELFF
clone_size: -; v_call: TRBV11-3; j_call: TRBJ2-2; cdr3_aa: CASTTGRPNNAGELFF
clone_size: -; v_call: TRBV19; j_call: TRBJ2-7; cdr3_aa: CASSAGTGTYEQYF
clone_size: -; v_call: TRBV28; j_call: TRBJ1-5; cdr3_aa: CASRRRGAGNQPQHF
clone_size: -; v_call: TRBV5-1; j_call: TRBJ1-5; cdr3_aa: CASSPGQGDQPQHF
clone_size: -; v_call: TRBV5-1; j_call: TRBJ2-1; cdr3_aa: CASSFNSGSLGEQFF
clone_size: -; v_call: TRBV7-2; j_call: TRBJ2-7; cdr3_aa: CASSLQLKTYEQYF
clone_size: -; v_call: TRBV6-1; j_call: TRBJ2-1; cdr3_aa: CASSEALGFSYNEQFF
clone_size: -; v_call: TRBV25-1; j_call: TRBJ2-6; cdr3_aa: CASSGMGRAHSGANVLTF
clone_size: -; v_call: TRBV5-1; j_call: TRBJ1-5; cdr3_aa: CASSDQQGGQPQHF
clone_size: -; v_call: TRBV9; j_call: TRBJ2-3; cdr3_aa: CASSVVGTNTDTQYF
clone_size: -; v_call: TRBV11-2; j_call: TRBJ2-3; cdr3_aa: CASSSIGLRRSQYTDTQYF
clone_size: -; v_call: TRBV28; j_call: TRBJ1-2; cdr3_aa: CASSLADTNYGYTF
clone_size: -; v_call: TRBV6-5; j_call: TRBJ2-7; cdr3_aa: CASSYSIPIYEQYF
clone_size: -; v_call: TRBV10-1; j_call: TRBJ1-1; cdr3_aa: CASSANIDSEAFF
clone_size: once; v_call: TRBV10-3; j_call: TRBJ2-3; cdr3_aa: CAISVANRGDTQYF
clone_size: -; v_call: TRBV28; j_call: TRBJ1-2; cdr3_aa: CASRGTGRDYGYTF
clone_size: few; v_call: TRBV5-1; j_call: TRBJ1-4; cdr3_aa: CASRGDRGNEKLFF
clone_size: -; v_call: TRBV18; j_call: TRBJ2-5; cdr3_aa: CASSPQSQETQYF
clone_size: once; v_call: TRBV28; j_call: TRBJ1-2; cdr3_aa: CASSSPMWDGYGYTF
clone_size: -; v_call: TRBV10-3; j_call: TRBJ2-3; cdr3_aa: CAISTTDTQYF
clone_size: once; v_call: TRBV9; j_call: TRBJ2-1; cdr3_aa: CASSVGGSENYNEQFF
clone_size: -; v_call: TRBV19; j_call: TRBJ2-1; cdr3_aa: CASSIRLQSSYNEQFF
clone_size: once; v_call: TRBV11-1; j_call: TRBJ2-7; cdr3_aa: CASSLAATGDYEQYF
clone_size: -; v_call: TRBV5-8; j_call: TRBJ2-3; cdr3_aa: CASSLWGGSVSTDTQYF
clone_size: -; v_call: TRBV7-9; j_call: TRBJ2-2; cdr3_aa: CASSPLGWLAGVDPGELFF
clone_size: -; v_call: TRBV7-7; j_call: TRBJ2-2; cdr3_aa: CASSATSTGELFF
clone_size: -; v_call: TRBV2; j_call: TRBJ2-7; cdr3_aa: CASSVVLAGVGEQYF
clone_size: once; v_call: TRBV7-9; j_call: TRBJ1-1; cdr3_aa: CASSLLQGEAFF
clone_size: -; v_call: TRBV6-1; j_call: TRBJ1-1; cdr3_aa: CASSVQANTEAFF
clone_size: -; v_call: TRBV30; j_call: TRBJ1-5; cdr3_aa: CAWTGVSNQPQHF
clone_size: -; v_call: TRBV28; j_call: TRBJ2-7; cdr3_aa: CASSLSEQYF
clone_size: once; v_call: TRBV20-1; j_call: TRBJ1-2; cdr3_aa: CSASTGAGYTF
clone_size: few; v_call: TRBV19; j_call: TRBJ1-5; cdr3_aa: CASSANHNQPQHF
clone_size: -; v_call: TRBV7-3; j_call: TRBJ2-5; cdr3_aa: CASSLGVRETQYF